A single T cell receptor (beta chain) is shown here with its context. When the RNA was reverse transcribed, random hexamers were used with an input of roughly 0.5 to 1 ug. TCRdb re-called the immunoSEQ multiplex PCR reads with MiXCR, one entry per CDR3 protein. Found here are tens of thousands of distinct CDR3 sequences, roughly 93% of them singletons; the top ten hold approximately 0.49%. The sample belongs to a study of CD8 T cells in Susac syndrome. Trimming removed 0 bases from V and 6 bases from J, with 6 bases in between. CDR3 length: 12 amino acids. The V gene's germline CDR1 is SGHNT and CDR2 YYREEE (reference sequence).

The source is a human donor with multiple sclerosis. The V gene is TRBV5-4, the J gene TRBJ1-2; no clear D gene. Sample: CD8+ T cells from PBMCs. For the CDR3, the DNA is TGTGCCAGCAGCTTGGCCGAGAATGGCTACACCTTC. It is translated as CASSLAENGYTF.